The 2 T cell receptor beta chains listed next were all sequenced from one sample in a study of T cells after yellow fever vaccination (dated by TCRdb to between 2018 and 2021). The library was obtained by 5' RACE. The sequencing machine was an Illumina NovaSeq 6000. Through fastp at Q25 and MiXCR, TCRdb rebuilt clones from the public reads, retaining in-frame beta chains. A single entry per CDR3 protein holds the most common genes and DNA from its merged rows. For this sample there are a few hundred thousand distinct CDR3 sequences; 4.1% appear just once. The top ten hold just under 25% of the sample. In the paper's terms, the treatment or condition label means: live attenuated yellow fever vaccine strain. The specimen comprised PBMCs, sampled 5 days after the yellow fever booster vaccination. These TCRs come from a man in his late teens or twenties who received the YFV17D yellow fever vaccine.

There are many counts of this clonotype. The gene calls are TRBV12-3 or TRBV12-4 and TRBJ1-2; D uncertain. The CDR3 sequence is 12 residues long. V was pared by 3 bases and J by 2 bases, with 4 bases between. The CDR3, as DNA: TGTGCCAGCAGTTTCTCCAACTATGGCTACACCTTC. Protein: CASSFSNYGYTF.

This clonotype has at least ten counts. The V gene is TRBV6-2 or TRBV6-3, the J gene TRBJ1-2; the D is unclear. V lost 0 bases and J 7 bases, leaving 6 bases between the germline ends. CDR3 size: 12 residues. Germline V gene data show CDR1 as MNHEY and CDR2 as SVGEGT. CDR3 residues: CASSYSGFGYTF. The CDR3 coding sequence is TGTGCCAGCAGTTACTCCGGGTTTGGCTACACCTTC.